This T cell receptor beta chain was identified during a study of blood T cell repertoires in COVID-19. With 4 bases removed from V and 0 bases from J, the gap between germline ends came to 8 bases. Germline values: CDR1 SGHRS, CDR2 YFSETQ. CDR3 length equals 15 residues. Original methodology: Amplified reference gene primers provided the basis for estimating nucleated cell counts. Assay used: immunoSEQ multiplex PCR; TCRdb lists only in-frame clones, some missing. V, J and clone size reflect that table, while D and trimming were determined from the DNA. The sample contains roughly 100,000 clones, approximately 84% of which appear only once.

This TCR was sampled from a man at least 80 years old with active or convalescent COVID-19. The chain is built from TRBV5-1 and TRBJ1-6; tentative D call: TRBD1 (5 bases). The sequencing sample was made of peripheral blood. The CDR3 coding sequence is TGCGCCAGCAGCCCCGACAGCTCCTATAATTCACCCCTCCACTTT. Translated, it gives CASSPDSSYNSPLHF.